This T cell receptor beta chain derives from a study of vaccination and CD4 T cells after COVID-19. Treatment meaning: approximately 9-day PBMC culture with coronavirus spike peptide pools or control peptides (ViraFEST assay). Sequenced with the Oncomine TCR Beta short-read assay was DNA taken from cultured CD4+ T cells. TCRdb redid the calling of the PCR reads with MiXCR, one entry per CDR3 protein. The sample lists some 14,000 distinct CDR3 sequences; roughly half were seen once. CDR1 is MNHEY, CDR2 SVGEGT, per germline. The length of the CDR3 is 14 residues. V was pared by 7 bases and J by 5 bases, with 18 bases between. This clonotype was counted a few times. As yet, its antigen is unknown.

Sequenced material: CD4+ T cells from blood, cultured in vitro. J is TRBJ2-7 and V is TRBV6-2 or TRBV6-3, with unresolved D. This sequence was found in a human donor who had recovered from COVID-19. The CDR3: CASKQSGQVDEQYF. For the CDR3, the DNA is TGTGCCAGCAAGCAGTCCGGCCAAGTGGACGAGCAGTACTTC.